This TCR beta chain was retrieved from a study of neoadjuvant anti-PD-1 for oral cavity cancer. Study as a whole: Before surgery, most patients got three to four biweekly 3 mg/kg nivolumab doses. Patients without progression got a fourth dose around day 43.

Study conclusions and caveats: After neoadjuvant nivolumab, PBMC T cell clonality was significantly higher in non-responders than responders.

Only in-frame clones appear in the TCRdb table, and some are missing; sequencing was by immunoSEQ multiplex PCR. The table shows fewer than 70,000 clones, with more than 65% occurring only once. Analysis of PBMCs was direct, with no culture step. Regarding this clone: Its antigen is still unknown.

CDR3 length: 15 amino acids. V was shortened by 4 bases and J by 2 bases, with 9 bases between the two germline ends. Germline CDR1 is SGHTA and CDR2 is FQGTGA. This chain connects TRBV7-3 to TRBJ2-6; tentative D call: TRBD2 (6 bases). This clonotype originated in a person between 35 and 79 years old with oral cavity squamous cell carcinoma. Sequenced here: PBMCs, sampled before nivolumab (anti-PD-1) treatment. CDR3 in amino acids: CASSSTSTGANVLTF. In DNA, the CDR3 is TGTGCCAGCAGCTCCACTAGCACTGGGGCCAACGTCCTGACTTTC.